This entry features one T cell receptor (beta chain) sequence. Its antigen remains unknown. Profiling relied on immunoSEQ multiplex PCR, and the TCRdb table lists in-frame clones only, not all of them. The table shows about 1 million clones, with about 74% occurring only once. This sample was taken from a study of shared clonotypes between healthy human individuals. Overall study findings and caveats: Generation probabilities were higher for clonotypes shared across all four sorted-subset donors than for unshared ones.

CDR1 MGHRA and CDR2 YSYEKL come from the germline V gene. CDR3 size: 16 residues. V gave up 4 bases and J gave up 7 bases; unmatched junction bases: 9. The clonotype was recovered from a man younger than 30 in good health. V is TRBV4-1 and J is TRBJ1-4; 10 bases are a match to TRBD1. Material: memory CD4+ T cells sorted from blood. This sample's subset: CD45RA-negative fraction. The CDR3 nucleotides read TGCGCCAGCAGCCCCGGACCGGGACAGGGGAGTGAAAAACTGTTTTTT. Amino acids: CASSPGPGQGSEKLFF.